This is a list of T cell receptor beta chains from one sample in a study of T cell repertoires in ileal Crohn's disease. Assay used: immunoSEQ multiplex PCR; TCRdb lists only in-frame clones, some missing. The repertoire holds several thousand clones, 70% to 85% seen once, with nearly 3% in the top ten. The sequencing sample was made of ileal tissue. Receptor source: an adult with Crohn's disease. The CDR3 runs from the conserved cysteine through the conserved F or W. D genes are given only for firm matches. Some rows mark clone size as missing; the rest say once, few, many or name a class of expanded clone.

j_call clone_size v_call d_call cdr3_aa cdr3_nt
TRBJ2-7 - TRBV5-1 - CASSLSQHYEQYF TGCGCCAGCAGCTTGTCACAGCACTACGAGCAGTACTTC
TRBJ2-1 - TRBV7-2 - CASSFSVDSYNEQFF TGTGCCAGCAGCTTTTCAGTCGACTCCTACAATGAGCAGTTCTTC
TRBJ2-2 - TRBV7-2 TRBD1 CASSATGVTGELFF TGTGCCAGCAGCGCAACAGGGGTGACCGGGGAGCTGTTTTTT
TRBJ2-1 - TRBV5-1 TRBD1 CASSFQQGAYEQFF TGCGCCAGCAGTTTCCAACAGGGGGCCTATGAGCAGTTCTTC
TRBJ1-1 - TRBV5-5 - CASSPRGRGMNTEAFF TGTGCCAGCAGCCCGCGGGGGAGGGGCATGAACACTGAAGCTTTCTTT
TRBJ2-3 - TRBV19 - CASSILPVWSGSSTDTQYF TGTGCCAGTAGTATACTCCCGGTTTGGAGCGGAAGTAGCACAGATACGCAGTATTTT
TRBJ2-3 few TRBV5-6 - CASSFPGSGRGTDTQYF TGTGCCAGCAGCTTCCCGGGTTCTGGCAGGGGAACAGATACGCAGTATTTT
TRBJ1-5 - TRBV28 - CASRSPGQGYNQPQHF TGTGCCAGCAGGTCACCAGGCCAGGGCTACAATCAGCCCCAGCATTTT
TRBJ2-7 once TRBV9 TRBD2 CASSRGGGPYEQYF TGTGCCAGCAGCCGGGGGGGAGGGCCCTACGAGCAGTACTTC
TRBJ1-2 few TRBV5-1 - CASSLMDTGYTF TGCGCCAGCAGCTTGATGGACACTGGCTACACCTTC
TRBJ1-3 - TRBV5-1 - CASSLGASGNTIYF TGCGCCAGCAGCTTGGGGGCCTCTGGAAACACCATATATTTT
TRBJ2-3 - TRBV19 TRBD2 CASSTPKTSGGGADTQYF TGTGCCAGTAGTACCCCGAAGACTAGCGGAGGCGGGGCAGATACGCAGTATTTT
TRBJ2-2 - TRBV2 - CASSEYSNTGELFF TGTGCCAGCAGTGAGTATTCGAACACCGGGGAGCTGTTTTTT
TRBJ2-5 few TRBV6-6 TRBD2 CASSYFSGAETQYF TGTGCCAGCAGTTACTTTAGCGGGGCAGAGACCCAGTACTTC
TRBJ1-5 - TRBV28 TRBD1 CASSSMGQGKQPQHF TGTGCCAGCAGTTCTATGGGACAGGGGAAGCAGCCCCAGCATTTT
TRBJ2-1 - TRBV6-4 TRBD2 CASSDSSGSYNEQFF TGTGCCAGCAGTGACTCTAGCGGGAGTTACAATGAGCAGTTCTTC
TRBJ2-1 once TRBV30 - CAWSLGGLVNNEQFF TGTGCCTGGAGTCTGGGGGGTTTAGTAAACAATGAGCAGTTCTTC
TRBJ1-1 - TRBV30 - CAWSPRAGLHEAFF TGTGCCTGGAGTCCCCGGGCGGGTCTTCATGAAGCTTTCTTT
TRBJ1-4 - TRBV11-2 TRBD1 CASSRDREEKLFF TGTGCCAGCAGCCGGGACAGGGAAGAAAAACTGTTTTTT
TRBJ1-1 - TRBV11-2 - CASSHVYGWTEAFF TGTGCCAGCAGCCATGTCTACGGTTGGACTGAAGCTTTCTTT
TRBJ1-4 once TRBV6-5 - CASSPDIHEKLFF TGTGCCAGCAGTCCAGACATCCACGAAAAACTGTTTTTT
TRBJ2-7 - TRBV5-1 TRBD2 CASSQREGRAYEQYF TGCGCCAGCAGCCAGCGGGAGGGCCGGGCCTACGAGCAGTACTTC
TRBJ2-6 few TRBV28 - CASSLPLAGGANVLTF TGTGCCAGCAGTTTACCGCTAGCCGGTGGGGCCAACGTCCTGACTTTC
TRBJ2-5 - TRBV5-1 TRBD2 CASSLGSGAGETQYF TGCGCCAGCAGCTTGGGTAGCGGGGCGGGGGAGACCCAGTACTTC
TRBJ2-1 once TRBV6-5 TRBD1 CASSYDRGNEQFF TGTGCCAGCAGTTACGACAGGGGCAATGAGCAGTTCTTC
TRBJ1-1 - TRBV2 - CASSGETNTEAFF TGTGCCAGCTCAGGGGAGACGAACACTGAAGCTTTCTTT
TRBJ2-2 - TRBV19 - CASSIPNGGELFF TGTGCCAGTAGTATACCTAACGGCGGGGAGCTGTTTTTT
TRBJ1-2 few TRBV6-5 - CAAGVLGGYTF TGTGCCGCGGGGGTGTTGGGGGGCTACACCTTC
TRBJ2-7 - TRBV27 - CASHPRGRGEQYF TGTGCCAGCCACCCGCGGGGGCGTGGAGAGCAGTACTTC
TRBJ2-3 few TRBV18 - CASSPEGAYTQYF TGTGCCAGCTCACCCGAAGGGGCCTATACGCAGTATTTT
TRBJ2-3 few TRBV19 TRBD2 CASSPRGGIADTQYF TGTGCCAGTAGCCCTCGGGGGGGGATTGCAGATACGCAGTATTTT
TRBJ2-2 - TRBV6-6 - CASSSGPQGTGELFF TGTGCCAGCAGCTCAGGCCCCCAGGGGACCGGGGAGCTGTTTTTT
TRBJ1-4 - TRBV6-1 TRBD1 CASSLRQGTREKLFF TGTGCCAGCAGTCTTCGACAGGGGACTCGGGAAAAACTGTTTTTT
TRBJ1-2 few TRBV4-3 - CASSQEWGANYGYTF TGCGCCAGCAGCCAAGAATGGGGAGCTAACTATGGCTACACCTTC
TRBJ2-2 - TRBV5-4 TRBD1 CASRGTGTGELFF TGTGCCAGCAGGGGGACAGGGACCGGGGAGCTGTTTTTT
TRBJ2-5 - TRBV7-3 TRBD2 CASSPDSPGTSGGAVRETQYF TGTGCCAGCAGCCCCGATAGTCCCGGGACTAGCGGGGGGGCAGTGCGGGAGACCCAGTACTTC
TRBJ1-5 - TRBV6-1 - CASSEAGGSYQPQHF TGTGCCAGCAGTGAAGCGGGAGGGAGTTATCAGCCCCAGCATTTT
TRBJ1-2 - TRBV6-5 TRBD1 CASRRGQAANYGYTF TGTGCCAGCCGACGCGGACAGGCGGCTAACTATGGCTACACCTTC
TRBJ1-2 - TRBV20-1 TRBD1 CSARQGDGYTF TGCAGTGCCAGACAGGGGGATGGCTACACCTTC
TRBJ1-2 - TRBV28 - CASSLWGGRPGYTF TGTGCCAGCAGTTTGTGGGGGGGGCGGCCAGGCTACACCTTC
TRBJ2-7 - TRBV7-2 TRBD2 CASSLVAGGASDEQYF TGTGCCAGCAGCTTAGTGGCGGGAGGTGCATCTGACGAGCAGTACTTC
TRBJ1-2 - TRBV5-1 - CASSLEEGGGYTF TGCGCCAGCAGCTTGGAGGAAGGGGGTGGCTACACCTTC
TRBJ1-1 - TRBV15 - CATSRKRSGRGDTEAFF TGTGCCACCAGCAGAAAGAGGTCGGGGAGGGGGGACACTGAAGCTTTCTTT
TRBJ2-5 - TRBV29-1 - CSVGGEGLRGETQYF TGCAGCGTTGGCGGGGAAGGGTTGAGGGGAGAGACCCAGTACTTC
TRBJ2-5 - TRBV27 - CASSLSGAQETQYF TGTGCCAGCAGTTTATCGGGGGCCCAAGAGACCCAGTACTTC
TRBJ2-7 - TRBV5-6 TRBD2 CASSSWGVAGNYEQYF TGTGCCAGCAGCTCCTGGGGGGTAGCGGGCAACTACGAGCAGTACTTC
TRBJ1-3 - TRBV5-1 - CASSLASSGNTIYF TGCGCCAGCAGCTTGGCATCCTCTGGAAACACCATATATTTT
TRBJ2-1 - TRBV15 TRBD2 CATLAGYQNEQFF TGTGCCACGCTAGCGGGATATCAGAATGAGCAGTTCTTC
TRBJ2-3 - TRBV5-1 TRBD2 CASSPRTSGGAQDTQYF TGCGCCAGCAGCCCACGGACTAGCGGGGGGGCCCAAGATACGCAGTATTTT
TRBJ2-1 - TRBV5-6 TRBD1 CASSLRGPGGNEQFF TGTGCCAGCAGCTTAAGGGGGCCCGGCGGGAATGAGCAGTTCTTC
TRBJ2-1 - TRBV18 TRBD1 CASSPPTGLVHNNEQFF TGTGCCAGCTCACCACCGACAGGGTTAGTTCACAACAATGAGCAGTTCTTC
TRBJ2-5 - TRBV7-6 TRBD2 CASSSGGPQETQYF TGTGCCAGCAGCTCGGGGGGACCCCAAGAGACCCAGTACTTC
TRBJ2-3 - TRBV7-2 TRBD2 CASSSGTSESQYF TGTGCCAGCAGCTCCGGGACTAGCGAATCGCAGTATTTT